Listed below are T cell receptor beta chains from one sample, sequenced in a study of blood T cells in healthy people across ages. From the 5' RACE reads, TCRdb called clonotypes with MiXCR, one entry per CDR3 protein. The sample lists about 1.6 million distinct CDR3 sequences; about 31% were seen once. Specimen: blood. The receptors here all came from a woman younger than 45 in good health. Each CDR3 is given with its conserved first and last residue. A D gene is named only where the DNA matches it firmly. Clone sizes are given selectively: once, few, many, or a class where the clone is expanded.

size	D	V	J	DNA	CDR3
-	TRBD2	TRBV10-3	TRBJ2-7	TGTGCCATCAGCTCGGGACTAGCGGAATACGAGCAGTACTTC	CAISSGLAEYEQYF
-	TRBD2	TRBV9	TRBJ2-1	TGTGCCAGCAGCGTAGCTCCGGGGACTAGCTTCTATGTGCAGTTCTTC	CASSVAPGTSFYVQFF
many	TRBD1	TRBV4-1	TRBJ2-1	TGCGCCAGCAGCTCAACGACAGGGGAAAGCAATGAGCAGTTCTTC	CASSSTTGESNEQFF
-	-	TRBV4-2	TRBJ2-1	TGTGCCAGCAGCCAAGAGAGAGCGGGCGAGCAGTTCTTC	CASSQERAGEQFF
-	TRBD2	TRBV3-1	TRBJ2-7	TGTGCCAGCAGCCAAGGGGTTAGCGGGAGCGAGCAGTACTTC	CASSQGVSGSEQYF
-	TRBD2	TRBV4-2	TRBJ2-7	TGTGCCAGCAGCCAAGAGGCTAGCGGGCTCCCTTCCTACGAGCAGTACTTC	CASSQEASGLPSYEQYF
-	TRBD1	TRBV7-9	TRBJ1-1	TGTGCCAGCAGCTACGACAGGGGGCTCGGGAACACTGAAGCTTTCTTT	CASSYDRGLGNTEAFF
-	-	TRBV4-1	TRBJ2-3	TGCGCCAGCAGCCAATCAGTCACAGATACGCAGTATTTT	CASSQSVTDTQYF
-	-	TRBV10-3	TRBJ2-7	TGTGCCATCAGTGAGAACAGGGAGGCCTACGAGCAGTACTTC	CAISENREAYEQYF
-	TRBD2	TRBV10-1	TRBJ2-1	TGCGCCAGCAGCGGCGGGGCGGGGGGGAGCTCCTACAATGAGCAGTTCTTC	CASSGGAGGSSYNEQFF
many	-	TRBV11-1	TRBJ2-7	TGTGCCAGCAGCATAAGTCGGCAGGCCTACGAGCAGTACTTC	CASSISRQAYEQYF